This entry lists 10 T cell receptor beta chains sequenced from one sample in a study of T cells in Graves' hyperthyroidism and ophthalmopathy. What was amplified from RNA transcripts were TCR beta CDR3 regions. HTBI primers were used for first-round RT-PCR of the TCR CDR3. TCRdb re-derived calls from the multiplex PCR reads in MiXCR, one entry per CDR3 protein. This repertoire shows fewer than 550,000 distinct CDR3 sequences, roughly 14% found once; its top ten account for 14%. Sequenced sample: blood. All receptors derive from a woman between 18 and 29 years old with Graves' hyperthyroidism.

This clonotype has a count of ten or more. The V gene is TRBV6-5, the J gene TRBJ2-7; D possibly uses TRBD1 or TRBD2 (6 bases each). Germline V lookup: CDR1 MNHEY, CDR2 SVGAGI. Trimming took 0 bases from V and 4 from J, leaving 13 bases between them. The CDR3 length is 15 residues. The CDR3 DNA is TGTGCCAGCAGTTACTCGAGCAGAGGGGGGTACGAGCAGTACTTC. Residues: CASSYSSRGGYEQYF.

With respect to this clonotype: A much larger clone differs by one base, so this may be a read error. The chain recombines TRBV7-6 with TRBJ2-7; 9 nucleotides match TRBD2. CDR3 length: 16 amino acids. Per germline, CDR1 SGHVS and CDR2 FNYEAQ. The CDR3 DNA follows: TGTGCCGGCAGCTTAGCGGGGGCACAGGGGAGCTACGAGCAGTACTTC. Encoded protein: CAGSLAGAQGSYEQYF.

This chain connects TRBV20-1 to TRBJ2-2; 12 bases are a match to TRBD2. J was trimmed by 6 bases and V by 3 bases; bases with no gene match: 8. CDR3 length equals 16 residues. Germline loops: CDR1 DFQATT, CDR2 SNEGSKA (reference sequence). CDR3 coding DNA: TGCAGTGCTAGCTTCGGACTAGCGGGGCGAGCCGGGGAGCTGTTTTTT. Amino acids: CSASFGLAGRAGELFF.

The table lists this clonotype with a few counts. The chain links TRBV12-3 or TRBV12-4 to TRBJ1-3; 9 bases are shared with TRBD1. Trimming took 0 bases from V and 4 from J; bases not matched to a gene: 10. The CDR3 extends over 18 amino acids. The CDR3: CASSLALRTGAEGNTIYF. The CDR3 DNA sequence: TGTGCCAGCAGTTTAGCACTTAGGACAGGGGCGGAGGGAAACACCATATATTTT.

This clonotype was counted at least ten times. The gene calls are TRBV11-2 and TRBJ2-1; tentatively, D is TRBD1 or TRBD2 (5 bases each). The germline gives CDR1 SGHAT, CDR2 FQNNGV. CDR3 length: 17 residues. The V and J ends lost 5 bases and 8 bases respectively, with 25 bases between them. The CDR3 reads CASSNRRDGLPSHEQFF. The CDR3 nucleotides read TGTGCCAGCAGCAACCGAAGGGACGGACTCCCGAGCCATGAGCAGTTCTTC.

This sequence joins TRBV29-1 and TRBJ2-5, with TRBD1 matching 10 bases. The germline V gene has CDR1 SQVTM and CDR2 ANQGSEA. The V and J ends lost 6 bases and 2 bases, in that order; junction bases with no gene match: 0. The CDR3 sequence is 12 residues long. CDR3 in amino acids: CSVDRGQETQYF. The DNA of the CDR3 is TGCAGCGTGGACAGGGGGCAAGAGACCCAGTACTTC.

This clonotype was observed many times. The chain carries TRBV2 and TRBJ2-3, with 13 bases lining up with TRBD2. Germline V CDR1 and CDR2: SNHLY, FYNNEI. With 6 bases clipped from V and 4 bases from J, the junction kept 7 bases outside the gene matches. The CDR3 has 16 amino acids. The CDR3 DNA reads as TGTGCCAGCAGCACTTTTGGACTAGCGGGGGCAGATACGCAGTATTTT. As protein: CASSTFGLAGADTQYF.

This clonotype was counted between two and nine times. This chain joins TRBV11-1 and TRBJ1-2; no firm D call. Trimming left V 1 base short and J 2 bases short, with 11 bases between. Germline CDR1 and CDR2: SGHAT and FQDESV (reference sequence). The CDR3 is 15 residues long. The CDR3 loop is CASSLGSGMNYGYTF. The CDR3 nucleotides are TGTGCCAGCAGCTTAGGTTCCGGGATGAACTATGGCTACACCTTC.

This clonotype has ten or more counts. The V call is TRBV18, the J call TRBJ2-1; tentative D call: TRBD1 (6 bases). The V end lost 0 bases, the J end lost 3 bases, and 9 bases lay between the germline ends. CDR1 and CDR2 (germline): KGHSH, LQKENI. This CDR3 is built from 15 residues. CDR3 coding DNA: TGTGCCAGCTCACCACCGGGACACGACTACAATGAGCAGTTCTTC. Translated: CASSPPGHDYNEQFF.

The J gene is TRBJ2-2, the V gene TRBV7-9, with D possibly being TRBD1 (5 bases). This CDR3 is 16 amino acids long. Germline CDR1 is SEHNR and CDR2 is FQNEAQ (reference sequence). Trimming cost V 1 base and J 9 bases, with 18 bases left between them. CDR3 bases: TGTGCCAGCAGCTTAGACTTGGGGCAGCCCGTCAGGGAGCTGTTTTTT. Protein product: CASSLDLGQPVRELFF.